Listed below are T cell receptor beta chains from one sample, sequenced in a study of T cell repertoires in ileal Crohn's disease. Profiled with immunoSEQ multiplex PCR; TCRdb holds only in-frame clones, not every one. The sample has more than 50,000 clones, roughly nine tenths seen once. Source material: ileal tissue. The receptors shown here come from an adult with Crohn's disease. Each CDR3 is given with its conserved first and last residue. Clone size is not always given. Where it is, it says once, few, many or a class for expanded clones.

v_gene	abundance	j_gene	CDR3aa
TRBV5-4	.	TRBJ1-5	CASSLPGSNQPQHF
TRBV6-1	.	TRBJ1-5	CASSEGGGYQPQHF
TRBV2	.	TRBJ1-3	CASRATGVGSGNTIYF
TRBV7-7	.	TRBJ2-5	CASSLGASRETQYF
TRBV4-2	.	TRBJ2-3	CASSQRVGTGVTDTQYF
TRBV25-1	.	TRBJ2-3	CASSKAVGGLRTDTQYF
TRBV5-1	.	TRBJ1-2	CASSAGTANYGYTF
TRBV5-1	.	TRBJ2-5	CASSLGTGTETQYF
TRBV2	.	TRBJ2-5	CASKREANQETQYF
TRBV11-3	.	TRBJ1-1	CASSLTGTGKGEAFF
TRBV5-6	.	TRBJ2-1	CASSTGSYNEQFF
TRBV5-1	.	TRBJ1-5	CASSLGPGRQPQHF
TRBV10-3	.	TRBJ2-6	CAISESILGGSAGANVLTF
TRBV30	.	TRBJ2-7	CAWNFRQDYEQYF
TRBV5-4	.	TRBJ2-1	CASSLLGGSSYNEQFF
TRBV11-2	.	TRBJ1-1	CASSSQGWANTEAFF
TRBV2	.	TRBJ1-1	CASSPPDFNTEAFF
TRBV15	.	TRBJ1-1	CATSRDKGVGNTEAFF
TRBV10-3	.	TRBJ1-5	CAISAEGARNQPQHF
TRBV7-9	.	TRBJ1-3	CASSLAQGSIYF
TRBV6-1	.	TRBJ2-4	CASSEGGSNIQYF
TRBV27	.	TRBJ1-2	CASSSWQGANYGYTF
TRBV27	.	TRBJ2-5	CASSPRDRGGETQYF
TRBV27	.	TRBJ1-1	CASSSVRGSMAEAFF
TRBV19	.	TRBJ1-2	CASSNDRGVKGYTF
TRBV18	.	TRBJ2-7	CASSNSGGSSYEQYF
TRBV27	.	TRBJ1-2	CASSLSADYGYTF
TRBV30	.	TRBJ1-1	CAWRFSESEAFF
TRBV30	.	TRBJ2-3	CAWSAGVAGGPPDTQYF
TRBV15	.	TRBJ2-5	CATSRGRGGPGETQYF
TRBV5-5	.	TRBJ1-5	CASSLSAGYQPQHF
TRBV15	.	TRBJ2-1	CATSRTGSYNEQFF
TRBV5-1	.	TRBJ2-5	CASSRSRDRGQETQYF
TRBV30	.	TRBJ1-1	CAWSSTVVTEAFF
TRBV9	.	TRBJ2-3	CASSVLTSGPPDTQYF
TRBV6-6	.	TRBJ1-3	CASNTGLGLAGNTIYF
TRBV25-1	.	TRBJ2-7	CASRDSGTAYEQYF
TRBV4-3	once	TRBJ1-1	CASSQAGTRAFF
TRBV10-3	.	TRBJ1-2	CAGRRSLEGYTF
TRBV10-2	.	TRBJ2-5	CASGSQETQYF
TRBV7-9	.	TRBJ1-1	CASSPTGRITEAFF
TRBV11-1	.	TRBJ2-7	CASSLAWGGSRPEEYEQYF
TRBV29-1	once	TRBJ2-1	CSVGQEVYNEQFF
TRBV7-9	.	TRBJ1-4	CASSRGQINEKLFF
TRBV28	.	TRBJ1-2	CATGGGFYGYTF
TRBV6-6	few	TRBJ1-6	CASSYFTGAYNSPLHF
TRBV9	.	TRBJ2-3	CASSVVGAFTDTQYF
TRBV5-1	.	TRBJ1-1	CASTTGPDRYTEAFF
TRBV6-5	.	TRBJ1-5	CASSYMRDQPQHF
TRBV14	.	TRBJ1-2	CASRDPTDRGGGYTF
TRBV6-6	.	TRBJ1-2	CASSDRDTRGYTF
TRBV7-2	.	TRBJ2-2	CASSSTYSGVRTGELFF
TRBV6-1	.	TRBJ2-1	CASREGRGSYNEQFF